Each of the 24 T cell receptor beta chains below was sequenced from the same sample in a study of T cell changes during pregnancy in multiple sclerosis. TCRdb's table, derived via immunoSEQ multiplex PCR, lists solely in-frame clones and lacks some. The sample records tens of thousands of clones, about 91% being singletons. The source material was CD8+ T cells from peripheral blood mononuclear cells, sampled before pregnancy. Every receptor here comes from a female donor with multiple sclerosis, enrolled in a pregnancy study.

The chain couples TRBV9 to TRBJ2-3; perhaps TRBD1 as D (5 bases). V dropped 4 bases and J dropped 0 bases, with 6 bases sitting between them. The CDR3 runs 13 residues. CDR1 and CDR2 from the germline V gene are SGDLS and YYNGEE. The CDR3: CASSRGSTDTQYF. As DNA, the CDR3 is TGTGCCAGCAGCAGGGGAAGCACAGATACGCAGTATTTT.

V gene TRBV6-1 combines with J gene TRBJ2-7; a weak D match, TRBD1 (6 bases). V shed 6 bases and J shed 0 bases, with 15 bases lying between them. The CDR3 totals 15 residues. Per germline, CDR1 MNHNS and CDR2 SASEGT. As DNA, the CDR3 is TGTGCCAGCAGCCGCGAAGGGGGAAGCTCCTACGAGCAGTACTTC. Protein product: CASSREGGSSYEQYF.

The rearrangement joins TRBV29-1 to TRBJ2-2, with 9 bases identical to TRBD1. Germline lookup yields CDR1 SQVTM and CDR2 ANQGSEA. The junction had 7 bases not matched to a gene; V was cut back by 7 bases and J by 4 bases. This CDR3 spans 14 amino acids. CDR3 nucleotide sequence: TGCAGCGCCCCGGGACAGGGTATCACCGGGGAGCTGTTTTTT. Translated: CSAPGQGITGELFF.

This clone turned up a few times. This sequence joins TRBV7-9 and TRBJ1-1; D might be TRBD1 (6 bases). V was cut by 1 base and J by 6 bases, with 15 bases left in between. This CDR3 region has 15 residues. Germline V gene sequence: CDR1 SEHNR, CDR2 FQNEAQ (reference sequence). DNA of the CDR3: TGTGCCAGCAGCTTAGTCAACAGGGTAGTAGCTGAAGCTTTCTTT. It specifies CASSLVNRVVAEAFF.

This rearrangement joins TRBV9 to TRBJ2-3, with 7 bases matching TRBD2. The J segment lost 2 bases and the V segment lost 5 bases, leaving 2 bases of the junction unmatched. From germline, CDR1 is SGDLS and CDR2 YYNGEE. This CDR3 contains 13 residues. The CDR3 reads CASRAGFTDTQYF. The DNA for the CDR3 is TGTGCCAGCAGAGCGGGGTTCACAGATACGCAGTATTTT.

The chain has TRBV15 and TRBJ1-2; tentatively, D is TRBD1 (6 bases). Trimming shortened V by 0 bases and J by 8 bases, and 13 bases separated the two germline ends. Germline CDR1 is LNHNV and CDR2 is YYDKDF (reference sequence). CDR3 size: 14 residues. The chain's CDR3 is CATSRDGGARGYTF. The DNA of the CDR3 is TGTGCCACCAGCAGAGATGGGGGGGCTCGCGGCTACACCTTC. Full variable domain (missing parts from reference TRBV15 and TRBJ1-2): DAMVIQNPRYQVTQFGKPVTLSCSQTLNHNVMYWYQQKSSQAPKLLFHYYDKDFNNEADTPDNFQSRRPNTSFCFLDIRSPGLGDTAMYLCATSRDGGARGYTFGSGTRLTVV.

This chain uses TRBV10-2 with TRBJ1-2; perhaps TRBD1 as D (5 bases). Germline V gene sequence: CDR1 WSHSY, CDR2 SAAADI. Trimming stripped 7 bases from V and 5 bases from J, with 20 bases between. The CDR3 has 15 amino acids. DNA for the CDR3: TGCGCCAGCAAGCCACCGGCGGGACCTCATTATGGCTACACCTTC. Its protein is CASKPPAGPHYGYTF.

This chain uses TRBV9 with TRBJ2-3, with D tentatively TRBD2 (6 bases). Trimming cost V 3 bases and J 5 bases, with 16 bases left between them. The CDR3 runs 15 residues. Germline V CDR1 and CDR2: SGDLS, YYNGEE. CDR3 sequence (DNA): TGTGCCAGCAGCGCCATAGCGGAGTGGGTAGATACGCAGTATTTT. Encoded protein: CASSAIAEWVDTQYF.

This clone has a single count. This rearrangement joins TRBV4-2 to TRBJ1-5; D gene uncertain. Germline-derived CDR1 and CDR2 are LGHNA and YNFKEQ. Trimming removed 0 bases at V and 7 bases at J, with 7 bases between. The CDR3 is 13 amino acids. The CDR3 loop is CASSQDFVQPQHF. DNA of the CDR3: TGTGCCAGCAGCCAAGATTTCGTACAGCCCCAGCATTTT.

The chain joins TRBV19 to TRBJ1-5, with 8 bases aligning to TRBD1. CDR3 length: 14 residues. Per germline, CDR1 LNHDA and CDR2 SQIVND (reference sequence). V was pared by 2 bases and J by 4 bases, with 1 base of the junction left unmatched. Here the CDR3 reads CASSIRDRNQPQHF. For the CDR3, the DNA is TGTGCCAGTAGTATACGGGACAGGAATCAGCCCCAGCATTTT.

V gene TRBV13 combines with J gene TRBJ2-7; the match to TRBD2 covers 7 bases. Unmatched junction bases numbered 4, after V lost 5 bases and J lost 3 bases. This CDR3 comprises 13 residues. The V gene's germline CDR1 is PRHDT and CDR2 FYEKMQ (reference sequence). Here the CDR3 DNA reads TGTGCCAGCAGCGGGGCGGGAGACTACGAGCAGTACTTC. Translation gives CASSGAGDYEQYF.

J is TRBJ2-5 and V is TRBV9, with TRBD2 matching over 8 bases. The J segment lost 2 bases and the V segment lost 4 bases, leaving 13 bases of the junction unmatched. Germline-derived CDR1 and CDR2 are SGDLS and YYNGEE. The CDR3 has 17 residues. The CDR3 DNA sequence: TGTGCCAGCAGCCCCGGGAGGGGCGTCCACCCACAAGAGACCCAGTACTTC. Protein sequence: CASSPGRGVHPQETQYF.

This chain uses TRBV13 with TRBJ2-2; 10 nucleotides line up with TRBD2. Trimming took 3 bases from V and 4 from J; bases not matched to a gene: 2. CDR3 length: 15 amino acids. Germline-derived CDR1 and CDR2 are PRHDT and FYEKMQ (reference sequence). The CDR3 region has the DNA TGTGCCAGCAGCTTGAGCGGGGGGGGCACCGGGGAGCTGTTTTTT. Translated, it gives CASSLSGGGTGELFF.

Details on this clone: This CDR3 is also generated by other DNA sequences in the sample. V usage is TRBV29-1 and J usage is TRBJ2-7; maybe TRBD1 (6 bases). V was cut by 7 bases and J by 1 base, with 11 bases left in between. The CDR3 has 12 residues. Germline V gives CDR1 SQVTM, CDR2 ANQGSEA. The CDR3 is CSALTGSYEQYF. CDR3 DNA sequence: TGCAGCGCCCTGACAGGATCCTACGAGCAGTACTTC.

This chain links TRBV27 with TRBJ1-6; TRBD1 might be the D (6 bases). The CDR3 contains 14 residues. The ends were cut back, 1 base at V and 9 bases at J, with 10 bases in the middle. Germline lookup yields CDR1 MNHEY and CDR2 SMNVEV (reference sequence). The chain's CDR3 is CASSLWGLGSPLHF. In DNA form, the CDR3 reads TGTGCCAGCAGTTTATGGGGGCTCGGTTCACCCCTCCACTTT.

The chain carries TRBV7-9 and TRBJ1-2; 8 nucleotides agree with TRBD1. Germline V gene lookup returns CDR1 SEHNR and CDR2 FQNEAQ (reference sequence). The CDR3 extends over 16 amino acids. The ends lost 5 bases at V and 4 bases at J; junction bases unmatched: 12. The CDR3 is CASSVSGTGNGYGYTF. CDR3 bases: TGTGCCAGCAGCGTCTCCGGGACAGGCAATGGCTATGGCTACACCTTC.

The DNA of the CDR3 is TGTGCCAGCAGCTTAAGAGCTAGTCTCTATGAGCAGTTCTTC. It specifies CASSLRASLYEQFF. The J gene is TRBJ2-1, the V gene TRBV13; D uncertain. The CDR3 runs 14 residues. V was trimmed by 2 bases and J by 8 bases, leaving 13 bases between them. Germline CDR1 reads PRHDT; CDR2 reads FYEKMQ (reference sequence).

The chain links TRBV9 to TRBJ2-1; 11 bases line up with TRBD2. Germline lookup yields CDR1 SGDLS and CDR2 YYNGEE. This CDR3 is built from 16 residues. Unmatched junction bases numbered 10, after V lost 4 bases and J lost 7 bases. As DNA, the CDR3 is TGTGCCAGCAGCACGGCAACGGGACTAGCGGATAATGAGCAGTTCTTC. It encodes CASSTATGLADNEQFF. Supplemented by reference TRBV9 and TRBJ2-1, the full variable domain reads DSGVTQTPKHLITATGQRVTLRCSPRSGDLSVYWYQQSLDQGLQFLIQYYNGEERAKGNILERFSAQQFPDLHSELNLSSLELGDSALYFCASSTATGLADNEQFFGPGTRLTVL.

The genes are TRBV10-1 and TRBJ2-1, with 10 nucleotides matching TRBD1. This CDR3 is built from 15 residues. The germline V gene encodes CDR1 WNHNN and CDR2 SYGVQD (reference sequence). The V segment lost 3 bases and the J segment 5 bases; nucleotides outside the gene matches: 4. The CDR3 loop reads CASSDDRGLDNEQFF. The CDR3, as DNA: TGCGCCAGCAGTGATGACAGGGGGCTGGACAATGAGCAGTTCTTC.

This chain connects TRBV13 to TRBJ1-1, with D perhaps TRBD1 (5 bases). The V gene lost 5 bases and the J gene lost 3 bases, with 10 bases spanning the gap. This CDR3 contains 13 residues. Germline assignment: CDR1 PRHDT and CDR2 FYEKMQ (reference sequence). In nucleotides, the CDR3 is TGTGCCAGCAGCACCGGGGGGGACACTGAAGCTTTCTTT. Protein: CASSTGGDTEAFF.

This chain joins TRBV7-8 and TRBJ2-7; 9 bases agree with TRBD1. Trimming removed 5 bases from V and 6 bases from J; junction bases left unmatched: 17. The CDR3 contains 17 residues. CDR1 and CDR2 (germline): SGHVS, FQNEAQ. CDR3 protein: CASSPPLRQGVFREQYF. DNA of the CDR3: TGTGCCAGCAGCCCACCTTTGAGACAGGGGGTCTTTCGCGAGCAGTACTTC.

The genes are TRBV30 and TRBJ2-7, with 12 bases identical to TRBD2. The CDR3 contains 14 residues. Germline CDR1 GTSNPN, CDR2 SVGIG (reference sequence). Trimming at V came to 2 bases and at J to 5 bases, leaving 4 bases not matched to a gene. Here the CDR3 reads CAWSTLAGGHEQYF. CDR3 DNA sequence: TGTGCCTGGAGTACGCTAGCGGGGGGGCACGAGCAGTACTTC.

The chain joins TRBV6-5 to TRBJ2-7; 8 bases are shared with TRBD1. The CDR3 loop spans 14 amino acids. Germline V gives CDR1 MNHEY, CDR2 SVGAGI. Trimming removed 6 bases from V and 1 base from J; junction bases left unmatched: 5. CDR3 DNA sequence: TGTGCCAGCAGACTTACAGGGGGATCCTACGAGCAGTACTTC. Encoded protein: CASRLTGGSYEQYF.

The chain links TRBV7-9 to TRBJ1-1, with TRBD1 identical over 7 bases. Germline CDR1 SEHNR, CDR2 FQNEAQ (reference sequence). The CDR3 runs 14 residues. V lost 10 bases to trimming and J lost 6 bases; unmatched junction nucleotides: 14. The CDR3 nucleotides are TGTGCCACTGCCCATGGACAGGCACACCCTGAAGCTTTCTTT. Its translation is CATAHGQAHPEAFF.